The rows below give T cell receptor beta chains drawn from one sample of a study of blood T cell repertoires in COVID-19. Repertoires were generated with immunoSEQ multiplex PCR, while TCRdb's copy carries only in-frame clones and drops some. In the table there are over 20,000 clones, more than 85% of which are singletons. Sequenced material: peripheral blood. These receptors all come from a man between 65 and 79 years old with active COVID-19. Both conserved end residues are part of each CDR3. Each record gives: V gene, J gene, CDR3 protein.

v_gene: TRBV9; j_gene: TRBJ2-6; CDR3aa: CASSAQAAGPRGANVLTF
v_gene: TRBV30; j_gene: TRBJ2-7; CDR3aa: CAWSFIQGSEQYF
v_gene: TRBV28; j_gene: TRBJ1-4; CDR3aa: CASSSSREKLFF
v_gene: TRBV10-3; j_gene: TRBJ1-1; CDR3aa: CAISLTGGTEAFF
v_gene: TRBV27; j_gene: TRBJ1-5; CDR3aa: CASSLGRGDQPQHF
v_gene: TRBV2; j_gene: TRBJ2-2; CDR3aa: CASSPQGRVGTGELFF
v_gene: TRBV5-1; j_gene: TRBJ1-1; CDR3aa: CASRLGTTNTEAFF
v_gene: TRBV3-1/TRBV3-2; j_gene: TRBJ2-2; CDR3aa: CASSQDLRDTGELFF
v_gene: TRBV5-1; j_gene: TRBJ1-6; CDR3aa: CASSFGTGGASPLHF
v_gene: TRBV6-6; j_gene: TRBJ1-4; CDR3aa: CASSYSPSGEKLFF
v_gene: TRBV5-8; j_gene: TRBJ1-5; CDR3aa: CASSLDPHWGGQPQHF
v_gene: TRBV28; j_gene: TRBJ2-7; CDR3aa: CASSLTGGHYEQYF
v_gene: TRBV25-1; j_gene: TRBJ2-5; CDR3aa: CASSGQGAPWETQYF
v_gene: TRBV5-1; j_gene: TRBJ1-4; CDR3aa: CASSLGLNRKPTNEKLFF
v_gene: TRBV4-3; j_gene: TRBJ1-2; CDR3aa: CASSQDWSSGRAGYTF
v_gene: TRBV9; j_gene: TRBJ2-5; CDR3aa: CASSAGGGTETQYF
v_gene: TRBV7-9; j_gene: TRBJ2-3; CDR3aa: CASSPRVRTSGRIDTQYF
v_gene: TRBV28; j_gene: TRBJ2-2; CDR3aa: CASSSGTRNTGELFF
v_gene: TRBV6-2/TRBV6-3; j_gene: TRBJ2-7; CDR3aa: CASSPPLGLGGSYEQYF
v_gene: TRBV29-1; j_gene: TRBJ1-1; CDR3aa: CSVHTGIDTEAFF
v_gene: TRBV19; j_gene: TRBJ2-1; CDR3aa: CARSRGGKALDEQFF
v_gene: TRBV7-9; j_gene: TRBJ1-2; CDR3aa: CASSLEAEDGYTF
v_gene: TRBV28; j_gene: TRBJ1-4; CDR3aa: CASGRGTGGEKLFF
v_gene: TRBV7-2; j_gene: TRBJ2-2; CDR3aa: CASSLADPGATGELFF
v_gene: TRBV5-6; j_gene: TRBJ2-3; CDR3aa: CASRQGLAGVRTDTQYF
v_gene: TRBV18; j_gene: TRBJ1-3; CDR3aa: CASSQSGQVAGNTIYF
v_gene: TRBV5-4; j_gene: TRBJ1-1; CDR3aa: CASSLVSNTEAFF
v_gene: TRBV5-3; j_gene: TRBJ2-7; CDR3aa: CARSHGTSGTAKGEQYF
v_gene: TRBV29-1; j_gene: TRBJ2-3; CDR3aa: CSVESAQGEVDTQYF
v_gene: TRBV6-5; j_gene: TRBJ2-1; CDR3aa: CASSRVGQKQFF
v_gene: TRBV4-2; j_gene: TRBJ2-1; CDR3aa: CASSQVGGVSNEQFF
v_gene: TRBV3-1/TRBV3-2; j_gene: TRBJ2-1; CDR3aa: CASSQTGVVSGRGNEQFF
v_gene: TRBV5-1; j_gene: TRBJ1-2; CDR3aa: CASSQRGADYGYTF
v_gene: TRBV7-8; j_gene: TRBJ2-5; CDR3aa: CASGHRETQYF
v_gene: TRBV14; j_gene: TRBJ1-2; CDR3aa: CASSRATKTGYTF
v_gene: TRBV15; j_gene: TRBJ2-5; CDR3aa: CATSGSQETQYF
v_gene: TRBV5-1; j_gene: TRBJ2-7; CDR3aa: CASSFTSGGSYEQYF
v_gene: TRBV27; j_gene: TRBJ1-5; CDR3aa: CASSRGLSNSNQPQHF
v_gene: TRBV7-9; j_gene: TRBJ2-3; CDR3aa: CASTPTGDTQYF
v_gene: TRBV5-6; j_gene: TRBJ2-5; CDR3aa: CASSVDLSSVETQYF
v_gene: TRBV9; j_gene: TRBJ2-1; CDR3aa: CASSFWTSFDNEQFF
v_gene: TRBV3-1/TRBV3-2; j_gene: TRBJ2-1; CDR3aa: CASSQESHWSSYNEQFF
v_gene: TRBV6-5; j_gene: TRBJ1-1; CDR3aa: CASSRQGLGEAFF
v_gene: TRBV2; j_gene: TRBJ1-1; CDR3aa: CASRGTGTANTEAFF
v_gene: TRBV11-2; j_gene: TRBJ2-2; CDR3aa: CASSQGPPGELFF
v_gene: TRBV6-6; j_gene: TRBJ1-1; CDR3aa: CASSYGQDSNTEAFF
v_gene: TRBV27; j_gene: TRBJ1-6; CDR3aa: CASSAGQGISYNSPLHF
v_gene: TRBV29-1; j_gene: TRBJ1-4; CDR3aa: CSAGTLREKLFF
v_gene: TRBV27; j_gene: TRBJ1-1; CDR3aa: CASSSLRFGTGGRGNTEAFF
v_gene: TRBV5-1; j_gene: TRBJ2-7; CDR3aa: CASSPRTGGYEQYF
v_gene: TRBV5-1; j_gene: TRBJ2-5; CDR3aa: CASSEGQDGETQYF
v_gene: TRBV2; j_gene: TRBJ2-7; CDR3aa: CASRDGQSSYEQYF
v_gene: TRBV28; j_gene: TRBJ1-5; CDR3aa: CASSGSGTGSNQPQHF
v_gene: TRBV10-3; j_gene: TRBJ2-7; CDR3aa: CAISESGTGYEQYF
v_gene: TRBV10-3; j_gene: TRBJ2-3; CDR3aa: CAIASRGLSTDTQYF
v_gene: TRBV3-1/TRBV3-2; j_gene: TRBJ2-1; CDR3aa: CASSPILQTSGRGNEQFF
v_gene: TRBV30; j_gene: TRBJ2-3; CDR3aa: CAWSGLAVSTDTQYF